These 17 T cell receptor beta chains share one sample of origin, sequenced in a study of T-cell memory formation after mild COVID-19. From the 5' RACE reads, TCRdb called clonotypes with MiXCR, one entry per CDR3 protein. The sample yields a few hundred thousand distinct CDR3 sequences, about a fifth seen once. Sequencing used PBMCs or a T cell subset sorted from them (not recorded which). The receptor source for this set is an adult woman who had mild COVID-19 (a few samples of this study predate the infection). Cell type and time point are not known.

The sample holds a few counts of this clonotype. V usage is TRBV5-1 and J usage is TRBJ2-3, with 7 bases fitting TRBD1. The J segment lost 0 bases and the V segment lost 4 bases, leaving 11 bases of the junction unmatched. The germline V gene has CDR1 SGHRS and CDR2 YFSETQ. The CDR3 length is 17 residues. The CDR3 here is CASSLQGTASSTDTQYF. CDR3 nucleotides: TGCGCCAGCAGCCTTCAAGGGACAGCTTCTAGCACAGATACGCAGTATTTT.

The chain links TRBV19 to TRBJ2-7, with D tentatively TRBD1 (5 bases). The CDR3 is 14 residues long. V was clipped by 10 bases and J by 3 bases, with 19 bases between them. Germline CDR1 reads LNHDA; CDR2 reads SQIVND (reference sequence). In DNA form, the CDR3 reads TGTGCCACGAGTACAGGATTCCTCAGCTACGAGCAGTACTTC. It translates to CATSTGFLSYEQYF. The entire variable domain, with the rest obtained from reference TRBV19 and TRBJ2-7, is as follows: DGGITQSPKYLFRKEGQNVTLSCEQNLNHDAMYWYRQDPGQGLRLIYYSQIVNDFQKGDIAEGYSVSREKKESFPLTVTSAQKNPTAFYLCATSTGFLSYEQYFGPGTRLTVT.

The gene calls are TRBV7-2 and TRBJ2-3, with a tentative D call TRBD2 (7 bases). V lost 7 bases and J 6 bases, leaving 20 bases between the germline ends. The CDR3 is made up of 15 amino acids. The germline gives CDR1 SGHTA, CDR2 FQGNSA. The CDR3 region is CASTPRGAQADTQYF. Written as DNA, the CDR3 is TGTGCCAGCACCCCCCGGGGGGCCCAAGCGGATACGCAGTATTTT.

The J gene is TRBJ2-7, the V gene TRBV19; 11 bases align to TRBD2. V lost 8 bases, J lost 1 base, and 7 bases stayed unmatched. CDR3 size: 15 residues. Germline V gene lookup returns CDR1 LNHDA and CDR2 SQIVND (reference sequence). The CDR3 here is CASSLTSGVSYEQYF. The CDR3 region has the DNA TGTGCCAGTTCTTTGACTAGCGGGGTTTCCTACGAGCAGTACTTC. The full variable domain, completed using reference TRBV19 and TRBJ2-7, is DGGITQSPKYLFRKEGQNVTLSCEQNLNHDAMYWYRQDPGQGLRLIYYSQIVNDFQKGDIAEGYSVSREKKESFPLTVTSAQKNPTAFYLCASSLTSGVSYEQYFGPGTRLTVT.

This chain's CDR3 is CASSRFFPGQGPYEQYF. The DNA for the CDR3 is TGCGCCAGCAGTCGGTTTTTCCCGGGACAGGGGCCCTACGAGCAGTACTTC. The rearrangement links TRBV5-1 to TRBJ2-7; 10 bases agree with TRBD1. Germline-derived CDR1 and CDR2 are SGHRS and YFSETQ. V gave up 5 bases and J gave up 2 bases; unmatched junction bases: 13. The CDR3 is 17 amino acids.

This CDR3 is CASSFMPSQGTTEAFF. CDR3 nucleotide sequence: TGTGCCAGCAGCTTTATGCCCTCCCAGGGGACGACTGAAGCTTTCTTT. The gene calls are TRBV7-2 and TRBJ1-1; D might be TRBD1 (6 bases). CDR1 and CDR2 (germline): SGHTA, FQGNSA. Trimming pared 3 bases from V and 5 bases from J, leaving 19 bases between. The CDR3 spans 16 residues.

This clonotype has a handful of counts. J is TRBJ2-3 and V is TRBV20-1, with a weak D call TRBD2 (6 bases). The V end lost 5 bases, the J end lost 0 bases, and 12 bases lay between the germline ends. Germline values: CDR1 DFQATT, CDR2 SNEGSKA (reference sequence). This CDR3 spans 14 amino acids. The CDR3 sequence: CSASRGRSTDTQYF. For the CDR3, the DNA is TGCAGTGCTTCCCGGGGGAGGAGCACAGATACGCAGTATTTT.

This clonotype was detected only a few times. The rearrangement uses TRBV27 and TRBJ2-7, with D hard to call. Germline assignment: CDR1 MNHEY and CDR2 SMNVEV (reference sequence). The CDR3 consists of 14 residues. V lost 2 bases, J lost 2 bases, and 10 bases lay in between. The CDR3: CASSLSFQAYEQYF. The DNA of the CDR3 is TGTGCCAGCAGTTTAAGTTTCCAGGCCTACGAGCAGTACTTC.

The chain is built from TRBV6-1 and TRBJ2-7; no reliable D call. The germline CDR1 and CDR2 sequences are MNHNS and SASEGT. The CDR3 covers 15 residues. The ends were cut back, 6 bases at V and 0 bases at J, with 15 bases in the middle. The CDR3 nucleotides read TGTGCCAGCAGGATAGGGTTCCTGAGCTCCTACGAGCAGTACTTC. Encoded protein: CASRIGFLSSYEQYF.

J is TRBJ2-2 and V is TRBV29-1, with 7 bases matching TRBD2. Germline V lookup: CDR1 SQVTM, CDR2 ANQGSEA. The CDR3 is made up of 14 amino acids. J gave up 4 bases and V 5 bases, and 7 bases lay outside the gene matches. This CDR3 is CSVWGGRSTGELFF. The CDR3 DNA is TGCAGCGTTTGGGGCGGGAGATCCACCGGGGAGCTGTTTTTT.

This clonotype showed up just a few times. The chain has TRBV7-2 and TRBJ1-6, with D possibly TRBD1 on 6 matching bases. CDR1 and CDR2 from the germline V gene are SGHTA and FQGNSA. The CDR3 is 15 residues long. Between the trimmed V and J ends, which lost 0 bases and 10 bases, there was a span of 13 bases. The CDR3 sequence: CASSLAGRGRSPLHF. The CDR3 region has the DNA TGTGCCAGCAGCTTAGCGGGCAGGGGCAGGTCACCCCTCCACTTT.

This clonotype was found a few times. The V and J genes are TRBV12-3 or TRBV12-4 and TRBJ2-7, with D possibly matching TRBD2 (8 bases). The CDR3 is 16 residues long. Trimming cost V 4 bases and J 4 bases, with 20 bases left between them. The CDR3 region is CASSSQREGAWYEQYF. Here the CDR3 DNA reads TGTGCCAGCAGTTCCCAACGGGAGGGGGCATGGTACGAGCAGTACTTC.

This clonotype has more than one count but fewer than ten. Here the CDR3 DNA reads TGTGCCAGCAGTGAAGCGACAGGGAACTATGGCTACACCTTC. It is translated as CASSEATGNYGYTF. The chain uses TRBV6-1 and TRBJ1-2, with 7 bases identical to TRBD1. Germline CDR1 MNHNS, CDR2 SASEGT. CDR3 size: 14 residues. V lost 0 bases, J lost 2 bases, and 0 bases stayed unmatched.

This clonotype was observed a handful of times. The chain combines TRBV20-1 with TRBJ2-7; 10 bases are a match to TRBD2. The CDR3 is made up of 14 amino acids. The V and J ends lost 5 bases and 4 bases, in that order; junction bases with no gene match: 8. Germline values: CDR1 DFQATT, CDR2 SNEGSKA (reference sequence). In DNA form, the CDR3 reads TGCAGTGCTTCGTACGGAGCGGGAGGGTACGAGCAGTACTTC. This gives the protein CSASYGAGGYEQYF.

A single count supports this clonotype. The chain couples TRBV20-1 to TRBJ2-1; D call uncertain. The CDR3 consists of 11 residues. In germline, CDR1 is DFQATT, CDR2 SNEGSKA (reference sequence). The germline V and J ends were trimmed by 6 bases and 10 bases, with 13 bases remaining between them. The CDR3 nucleotides are TGCAGTGCCCCTCTAGGGAACGAGCAGTTCTTC. This encodes CSAPLGNEQFF.

The chain has TRBV7-9 and TRBJ2-1; 7 bases line up with TRBD1. With V trimmed by 5 bases and J by 2 bases, 3 bases remained unmatched. Germline V CDR1 and CDR2: SEHNR, FQNEAQ (reference sequence). This CDR3 region has 14 residues. The CDR3 region is CASSHGTAYNEQFF. The CDR3 nucleotides read TGTGCCAGCAGCCACGGGACAGCCTACAATGAGCAGTTCTTC. Full variable domain (rest looked up from reference TRBV7-9 and TRBJ2-1): DTGVSQNPRHKITKRGQNVTFRCDPISEHNRLYWYRQTLGQGPEFLTYFQNEAQLEKSRLLSDRFSAERPKGSFSTLEIQRTEQGDSAMYLCASSHGTAYNEQFFGPGTRLTVL.

This rearrangement joins TRBV7-8 to TRBJ1-6, with D perhaps matching TRBD1 (6 bases). This CDR3 region has 15 residues. From germline, CDR1 is SGHVS and CDR2 FQNEAQ. Trimming removed 1 base from V and 9 bases from J, with 13 bases in between. The CDR3, as DNA: TGTGCCAGCAGCTTAGGGGGACAAAGGGGTTCACCCCTCCACTTT. It specifies CASSLGGQRGSPLHF.